The clone carrying this T cell receptor beta chain was seen only once. Repertoires were generated with immunoSEQ multiplex PCR, while TCRdb's copy carries only in-frame clones and drops some. The repertoire holds about 9,000 clones, with under 85% as singletons. The sample belongs to a study of OX40 agonist ivuxolimab in advanced cancers. Across the whole study: Ivuxolimab, an antibody acting as an agonist of OX40 (CD134), was used to treat patients. The study gave patients intravenous ivuxolimab at 0.01 to 10 mg/kg every 2 weeks.

The germline CDR1 and CDR2 sequences are SGHNT and YYREEE (reference sequence). This CDR3 comprises 14 residues. V lost 0 bases, J lost 0 bases, and 7 bases lay in between. Sequenced material: CD4+ or CD8+ T cells sorted from blood, taken in a trial of the OX40 agonist ivuxolimab. The rearrangement joins TRBV5-4 to TRBJ2-7; D ambiguous. The origin of this receptor is an adult with an advanced solid tumor such as melanoma, head and neck, liver or kidney cancer. The DNA for the CDR3 is TGTGCCAGCAGCTTGGCCCCGACCTCCTACGAGCAGTACTTC. It encodes CASSLAPTSYEQYF. Variable domain in full (rest from reference TRBV5-4 and TRBJ2-7): ETGVTQSPTHLIKTRGQQVTLRCSSQSGHNTVSWYQQALGQGPQFIFQYYREEENGRGNFPPRFSGLQFPNYSSELNVNALELDDSALYLCASSLAPTSYEQYFGPGTRLTVT.